Listed here are 3 T cell receptor beta chains from one sample, sequenced in a study of blood T cell repertoires in COVID-19. Libraries were prepared by immunoSEQ multiplex PCR; TCRdb keeps only in-frame clonotypes and omits some of them. The sample holds 500,000 to 600,000 clones; about 89% are singletons and the top ten take roughly 7.4%. Sequenced input: peripheral blood. Every receptor here comes from a woman between 50 and 59 years old with COVID-19, enrolled during active disease.

This clone occurred a few times. The chain recombines TRBV6-2 or TRBV6-3 with TRBJ1-1; no clear D. There are 14 residues in the CDR3. Germline V gene sequence: CDR1 MNHEY, CDR2 SVGEGT. The V end lost 4 bases, the J end lost 0 bases, and 9 bases lay between the germline ends. The CDR3: CASSSVNVNTEAFF. The DNA for the CDR3 is TGTGCCAGCAGTTCGGTCAACGTGAACACTGAAGCTTTCTTT.

This chain connects TRBV6-5 to TRBJ2-3, with TRBD1 identical over 9 bases. CDR1 is MNHEY, CDR2 SVGAGI, per germline. V trimming: 4 bases; J trimming: 1 base; junction bases outside the gene matches: 0. The CDR3 sequence is 14 residues long. For the CDR3, the DNA is TGTGCCAGCAGTTGGGACAGGGGCACAGATACGCAGTATTTT. Translating gives CASSWDRGTDTQYF.

This clone was detected only once. The J gene is TRBJ1-6, the V gene TRBV6-5, with 8 bases aligning to TRBD1. Trimming took 4 bases from V and 7 from J; bases not matched to a gene: 9. The CDR3 runs to 16 residues. Germline CDR1 reads MNHEY; CDR2 reads SVGAGI. The CDR3 loop reads CASSWATDRVNSPLHF. CDR3 nucleotides: TGTGCCAGCAGTTGGGCAACGGACAGGGTAAATTCACCCCTCCACTTT.